These 23 T cell receptor beta chains came from one sample sequenced in a study of blood T cell repertoires in COVID-19. TCRdb's copy holds only in-frame clones and misses some; the assay was immunoSEQ multiplex PCR. Of a few hundred thousand clones listed, about 86% are singletons. The sequencing sample was made of peripheral blood. These receptors were collected from a man aged 45-65 years with active or convalescent COVID-19.

V is TRBV6-4 and J is TRBJ2-3; no firm D call. The V end lost 6 bases, the J end lost 11 bases, and 21 bases lay between the germline ends. CDR1 MRHNA and CDR2 SNTAGT come from the germline V gene. The CDR3 loop spans 14 amino acids. The CDR3 protein is CASSASLKEARQYF. The CDR3 coding sequence is TGTGCCAGCAGCGCTTCCTTGAAAGAGGCAAGGCAGTATTTT.

The chain links TRBV18 to TRBJ1-5, with a tentative D call TRBD1 (6 bases). CDR1 and CDR2 (germline): KGHSH, LQKENI. V was clipped by 2 bases and J by 7 bases, with 18 bases between them. This CDR3 has 16 residues. CDR3 sequence reads: CASSPYVSPGEQPQHF. Here the CDR3 DNA reads TGTGCCAGCTCACCATATGTGTCCCCAGGGGAACAGCCCCAGCATTTT.

This clone was detected only once. V usage is TRBV7-2 and J usage is TRBJ2-1; weak D call: TRBD2 (5 bases). The V gene's germline CDR1 is SGHTA and CDR2 FQGNSA. V was clipped by 5 bases and J by 8 bases, with 10 bases between them. The CDR3 is 12 residues long. CDR3 protein: CASSAEGHEQFF. The CDR3 DNA reads as TGTGCCAGCAGCGCTGAGGGCCATGAGCAGTTCTTC.

The CDR3 loop reads CASSKWGETGNTIYF. In DNA, the CDR3 is TGTGCCAGCAGCAAATGGGGAGAAACTGGAAACACCATATATTTT. V gene TRBV21-1 combines with J gene TRBJ1-3. TRBV21-1 is flagged as a pseudogene. CDR3 length: 15 residues.

This clone has just one count. The chain couples TRBV7-8 to TRBJ2-1; 11 bases fit TRBD2. The junction had 2 bases not matched to a gene; V was cut back by 1 base and J by 6 bases. Germline loops: CDR1 SGHVS, CDR2 FQNEAQ. This CDR3 contains 15 residues. In nucleotides, the CDR3 is TGTGCCAGCAGCTTAGTTAGCGGGGGGGCCAATGAGCAGTTCTTC. This translates into CASSLVSGGANEQFF.

J is TRBJ1-3 and V is TRBV28; D is possibly TRBD1 (6 bases). Trimming shortened V by 6 bases and J by 1 base, and 10 bases separated the two germline ends. The length of the CDR3 is 14 residues. Germline loops: CDR1 MDHEN, CDR2 SYDVKM. The CDR3 nucleotides read TGTGCCAGCAGACAAACAGGGTCTGGAAACACCATATATTTT. It codes for CASRQTGSGNTIYF.

This clone was seen more than once but under ten times. The chain employs TRBV2 and TRBJ2-3, with 9 bases that match TRBD1. V lost 6 bases to trimming and J lost 4 bases; unmatched junction nucleotides: 5. Looked up from germline, CDR1 is SNHLY and CDR2 is FYNNEI. The CDR3 covers 14 residues. CDR3: CASRPGQGPDTQYF. CDR3 in DNA: TGTGCCAGCAGGCCGGGACAGGGTCCAGATACGCAGTATTTT.

The chain employs TRBV4-2 and TRBJ1-1, with D maybe TRBD1 (5 bases). The CDR3 is made up of 13 amino acids. Trimming took 4 bases from V and 3 from J, leaving 9 bases between them. CDR1 and CDR2 from the germline V gene are LGHNA and YNFKEQ. CDR3: CASSLPRDTEAFF. The CDR3 nucleotides are TGTGCCAGCAGCCTCCCCAGGGACACTGAAGCTTTCTTT.

The chain couples TRBV18 to TRBJ1-4; D is unresolved. This CDR3 region has 16 residues. Trimming took off 0 bases at V and 7 bases at J, with 15 bases between the two ends. Per the germline V gene, CDR1 is KGHSH and CDR2 is LQKENI. In nucleotides, the CDR3 is TGTGCCAGCTCACCACCAGGGAGGTTGTCGAGTGAAAAACTGTTTTTT. This gives the protein CASSPPGRLSSEKLFF.

The chain is built from TRBV7-2 and TRBJ1-2, with a tentative D call TRBD1 (5 bases). CDR1 and CDR2 from the germline V gene are SGHTA and FQGNSA. The CDR3 is made up of 14 amino acids. The ends were cut back, 2 bases at V and 8 bases at J, with 15 bases in the middle. CDR3 DNA sequence: TGTGCCAGCAGCTTAACAGGAAGTGCCCGGGGCTACACCTTC. Translating gives CASSLTGSARGYTF.

V and J are TRBV5-3 and TRBJ2-7; D possibly corresponds to TRBD1 (6 bases). TRBV5-3 is sorted into the ORF group, with uncertain function. There are 14 residues in the CDR3. V was trimmed by 4 bases and J by 6 bases, leaving 17 bases between them. The CDR3 region has the DNA TGTGCCAGAAGCCCTGGACAGCCGTCGGTCGAGCAGTACTTC. This gives the protein CARSPGQPSVEQYF.

The CDR3 coding sequence is TGTGCCAGCAGCTTCCAGATGAACACTGAAGCTTTCTTT. Protein sequence: CASSFQMNTEAFF. This sequence joins TRBV7-3 and TRBJ1-1; no definite D call. Between the trimmed V and J ends, which lost 3 bases and 0 bases, there was a span of 5 bases. CDR1 and CDR2 from the germline V gene are SGHTA and FQGTGA. This CDR3 comprises 13 residues.

The genes are TRBV4-2 and TRBJ2-1; 10 nucleotides line up with TRBD2. CDR1 is LGHNA and CDR2 is YNFKEQ in the germline V gene. V lost 0 bases to trimming and J lost 7 bases; unmatched junction nucleotides: 6. The CDR3 has 16 amino acids. Written as DNA, the CDR3 is TGTGCCAGCAGCCAAGATCGAGCGGGAGGGCCGAATGAGCAGTTCTTC. Residues: CASSQDRAGGPNEQFF.

This sequence joins TRBV9 and TRBJ2-1; 7 nucleotides match TRBD2. The CDR3 extends over 15 amino acids. The V gene end was trimmed by 4 bases and the J gene end by 1 base; junction bases not matched to a gene: 5. Germline V CDR1 and CDR2: SGDLS, YYNGEE. The CDR3 reads CASSPREKSYNEQFF. In DNA form, the CDR3 reads TGTGCCAGCAGCCCGCGGGAGAAGTCCTACAATGAGCAGTTCTTC.

This clone was observed once. The V call is TRBV6-4, the J call TRBJ1-6; D possibly corresponds to TRBD1 (6 bases). The CDR3 totals 14 residues. From germline, CDR1 is MRHNA and CDR2 SNTAGT. The V end lost 9 bases, the J end lost 9 bases, and 18 bases lay between the germline ends. This CDR3 is CAREPGGRGSPLHF. In nucleotides, the CDR3 is TGTGCCAGAGAACCGGGAGGCAGGGGTTCACCCCTCCACTTT.

This clone was seen at least ten times. The genes are TRBV11-3 and TRBJ1-1, with D possibly being TRBD1 (6 bases). The V gene lost 5 bases and the J gene lost 3 bases, with 10 bases spanning the gap. The CDR3 loop spans 13 amino acids. Germline V gene sequence: CDR1 SGHNT, CDR2 YENEEA. CDR3 in DNA: TGTGCCAGCAGCCTCGGACAGTACACTGAAGCTTTCTTT. As protein: CASSLGQYTEAFF.

The chain has TRBV5-1 and TRBJ1-4, with D possibly being TRBD1 (6 bases). The V end lost 5 bases, the J end lost 2 bases, and 13 bases lay between the germline ends. Germline assignment: CDR1 SGHRS and CDR2 YFSETQ. This CDR3 region has 15 residues. CDR3 residues: CASSSSGVTNEKLFF. CDR3 coding DNA: TGCGCCAGCAGTTCCTCAGGGGTCACTAATGAAAAACTGTTTTTT.

This clone was seen just once. The genes are TRBV7-6 and TRBJ2-1; 14 bases line up with TRBD2. There are 17 residues in the CDR3. The J segment lost 1 base and the V segment lost 4 bases, leaving 3 bases of the junction unmatched. CDR1 SGHVS and CDR2 FNYEAQ come from the germline V gene. The CDR3 DNA follows: TGTGCCAGCAGCTCTAGACTAGCGGGAGGGTCCTACAATGAGCAGTTCTTC. It specifies CASSSRLAGGSYNEQFF.

The chain is built from TRBV7-9 and TRBJ1-1; D is uncertain. V was cut by 2 bases and J by 10 bases, with 17 bases left in between. Germline values: CDR1 SEHNR, CDR2 FQNEAQ (reference sequence). The CDR3 consists of 14 residues. CDR3 sequence: CASSLPVPGSLAFF. The CDR3 region has the DNA TGTGCCAGCAGCTTACCGGTCCCGGGGTCGCTAGCTTTCTTT. The full variable domain, completed using reference TRBV7-9 and TRBJ1-1, is DTGVSQNPRHKITKRGQNVTFRCDPISEHNRLYWYRQTLGQGPEFLTYFQNEAQLEKSRLLSDRFSAERPKGSFSTLEIQRTEQGDSAMYLCASSLPVPGSLAFFGQGTRLTVV.

This clone appeared a few times. This chain links TRBV3-1 (or the pseudogene TRBV3-2) with TRBJ2-7; possible D gene TRBD1, 5 bases. CDR3 length: 15 amino acids. V was pared by 1 base and J by 5 bases, with 15 bases between. Germline assignment: CDR1 LGHDT and CDR2 YNNKEL (reference sequence). CDR3 sequence reads: CASSQGQGRWHEQYF. CDR3 coding DNA: TGTGCCAGCAGCCAAGGTCAGGGCCGATGGCACGAGCAGTACTTC.

This clone was picked up one time. The V gene is TRBV24-1, the J gene TRBJ1-5; D unclear. Trimming left V 4 bases short and J 4 bases short, with 7 bases between. CDR1 and CDR2 (germline): KGHDR, SFDVKD. The CDR3 spans 13 residues. The CDR3 spells CATSDLPNQPQHF. For the CDR3, the DNA is TGTGCCACCAGTGACCTACCGAATCAGCCCCAGCATTTT.

The chain uses TRBV5-1 and TRBJ2-5; D possibly corresponds to TRBD1 (5 bases). V lost 4 bases, J lost 2 bases, and 9 bases lay in between. Germline CDR1 SGHRS, CDR2 YFSETQ. The length of the CDR3 is 13 residues. CDR3 sequence (DNA): TGCGCCAGCAGCCGGACACTTCAAGAGACCCAGTACTTC. It encodes CASSRTLQETQYF.

Here the CDR3 DNA reads TGTGCCAGCAGTCCCCCAGATATCACTGAAGCTTTCTTT. Translating gives CASSPPDITEAFF. The gene calls are TRBV6-5 and TRBJ1-1; no clear D. Trimming left V 5 bases short and J 4 bases short, with 11 bases between. Germline CDR1 is MNHEY and CDR2 is SVGAGI. The CDR3 totals 13 residues.